The clone carrying this T cell receptor beta chain was recorded once. This CDR3 is built from 12 residues. The data were taken from a study of blood T cell repertoires in COVID-19. Study-wide background: From T cells, B-cell-depleted T cells, or PBMCs came the material, which was cDNA or gDNA.

In the original processing: Counts of nucleated cells, estimated from reference gene primer amplification, were obtained. Only in-frame clones appear in the TCRdb table, and some are missing; sequencing was by immunoSEQ multiplex PCR. Clonal size and the V and J genes are those of that table, whereas D and trimming came from the DNA. The sample shows about 250,000 clones, about 85% of them seen only once. The gene calls are TRBV21-1 and TRBJ2-7; the table's D call, TRBD1, has no DNA check behind it. TRBV21-1 is given as a pseudogene. The sequenced sample was peripheral blood. The receptor comes from a man younger than 35 with active or convalescent COVID-19. In DNA, the CDR3 is TGTGCCAGCAGCAAAGGGGGCTCCGAGCAGTACTTC. Protein sequence: CASSKGGSEQYF.